This paragraph reports one T cell receptor (beta chain). This clone was detected once. Its antigen remains undetermined. No base-level quality is on record; no much larger clone is a single base apart. The data stem from a study of cytomegalovirus exposure and HLA in healthy donors (dated by TCRdb to the late 2010s). Study-wide context: In an earlier analysis of 587 of the donors, 276 Gb of sequence data and 100 million or so unique TCR beta sequences from about 179 million T cells were reported. An early release covering 550 to 700 HLA-typed donors comprised around 300 gigabases of sequencing data and 85 million to 100 million unique TCR sequences. Of the roughly 390 genotyped donors, more than 75% were placed in the genetic ancestry cluster associated with self-reported Caucasian donors. The study aimed to test whether signatures of past pathogen exposure could be identified by cataloging public T cell receptors. The study profiled the T cell repertoires of about 720 subjects by immunosequencing and related them to cytomegalovirus serostatus. Besides the first cohort of roughly 700 subjects, a separate validation cohort made up of over a hundred different subjects was used. To predict cytomegalovirus infection status, the study combined high-throughput TCR immunosequencing, statistical association of individual TCRs with disease status, and machine learning. A later analysis re-examined previously published TCR beta repertoires from just over 650 donors and added high-resolution HLA genotyping to investigate patterns of TCR occurrence. Rather than using new phenotypic data, the later analysis identified candidate immune exposures from TCR beta sequences and from how often those sequences occurred across donors. An earlier analysis of approximately 630 of the donors applied high-throughput TCR beta sequencing to assess whether each TCR beta V gene segment acted as functional or pseudogenic. Donor age, sex, ethnicity and CMV serostatus were collected together with the repertoire data. In a later genetic analysis, genome-wide SNP genotypes for about 65% of the roughly 670 donors were used, and that subset was treated as a discovery cohort. All discovery cohort repertoires had been generated on a single sequencing platform. Both class I and class II loci were covered by HLA typing, at four-digit resolution. Typing coverage varied by locus: roughly 620-640 donors for A, B, C, DRB1 and DQB1; more than 500 for DQA1; over 600 for DPA1; roughly 470 for DPB1. Because of strong linkage in the cohort, five DR-DQ haplotypes were treated as single units for association and clustering. Across under 500 genotyped donors of the cohort, an average of roughly 250,000 unique TCR beta nucleotide sequences per donor were sequenced, and 15% to 20% of those sequences were non-productive.

Libraries were prepared through the immunoSEQ multiplex PCR assay. The multiplex PCR relied on a mix of 60 forward primers for TCR Vbeta segments and 13 reverse primers for TCR Jbeta segments. Amplification of the CDR3 region of rearranged TCR beta genes was performed with a multiplex PCR assay on genomic DNA. Amplified TCR beta libraries were sequenced as 87-base-pair reads on the Illumina HiSeq System. Per the authors' processing: In a later analysis, approximately 74 million unique TCR beta chains were counted across the 690 or so repertoires, and about 9.9 million of these chains were shared by at least two donors. To remove PCR and sequencing errors, raw reads were error-corrected and collapsed into unique sequences using a nearest-neighbor algorithm that merged closely related sequences. V, D and J gene segments were assigned by aligning CDR3 sequences to IMGT reference sequences. Each retained sequence needed at least a six-nucleotide match to both a V gene segment and a J gene segment. A rearrangement counted as productive if the CDR3 had no stop codons and remained in frame with V and J, and every other rearrangement counted as non-productive. Following IMGT convention, CDR3 was defined as the stretch from the second conserved V-encoded cysteine up to the conserved J-encoded phenylalanine. The earlier analysis of roughly 590 of the donors excluded any sequence lacking an unambiguous match to a single V gene segment. In an earlier analysis of some 590 of the donors, V segments were called functional above 56.7% productive rearrangements and were called segregating when the between-donor standard deviation exceeded 5%. A statistical classification framework was built to diagnose cytomegalovirus status from the catalog of TCR beta chain sequences. V and J gene assignment, in a later analysis, came from comparing TCR nucleotide sequences with IMGT/GENE-DB human TR gene sequences. Using the TCRdist pipeline, a later analysis assigned CDR3 sequences along with most-parsimonious VDJ recombination scenarios. In a later analysis, each TCR beta chain was defined by its CDR3 amino acid sequence together with its V-gene family, and reads without a unique V-gene family were excluded. In a later analysis, approximately 590 highly shared, low-generation-probability nucleotide sequences were removed to address suspected cross-contamination and a sequencing artifact. For each public chain, a later analysis derived a clonal expansion index from normalized ranks of inferred template counts within each repertoire. Generation probabilities in a later analysis came from a VDJ recombination model fitted to out-of-frame rearrangements, and those results were checked against IGoR. In a later analysis, hypergeometric tests were used to score TCR-TCR, TCR-HLA and TCR-CMV co-occurrence, with a repertoire-size bias correction applied to TCR pairs. False discovery rates were estimated in a later analysis by permuting HLA or CMV assignments 20 times. In a later analysis, co-occurring TCRs were grouped using DBSCAN, with TCRdist sequence similarity added in when clustering inside HLA-allele-positive subsets. Repertoires with fewer than 30,000 or more than 120,000 public chains were left out of co-occurrence clustering, as were about 5 repertoires with anomalous nucleotide sharing. TCRdb holds this immuneACCESS table with in-frame rearrangements only. Some clones are missing; in checked studies, unresolved V genes explain under half, and the rest has no known cause. The V and J calls and clone size were taken over from that table, and D and trimming were inferred from the DNA. Within this sample are around 140,000 clones, with 82% of them counted one time only. Of the sample, about 7.4% is held by the ten largest clones.

In total, approximately 610 healthy bone marrow donors made up the cohort. At the time of sampling, every cohort member was nominally healthy, though immune exposures that went unrecorded were likely present. The donor was CMV seropositive and belonged to the group of 250 to 350 seropositive cohort members. Each donor provided a peripheral blood sample, and peripheral blood mononuclear cells were used for TCR beta sequencing. The Qiagen DNeasy Blood Extraction Kit was used to extract genomic DNA from the blood cell samples. The investigation overall reported the following: At a false discovery rate of 0.05, a later analysis linked 15,000 to 20,000 TCR beta sequences to specific HLA alleles. A further reported finding was that TCR beta sequences accurately predicted the HLA-A and HLA-B alleles for most subjects in the first cohort. A later analysis reported that several top co-occurrence clusters appeared linked to parvovirus B19, influenza, CMV and Epstein-Barr virus. Linkage disequilibrium might explain the correlated functional status among segregating V segments, but an unknown experimental factor could not be ruled out. Most CMV-associated TCR beta chains appeared to be HLA-restricted in a later analysis, and the HLA associations seemed to be driven largely by CMV exposure. V-gene and J-gene trimming of TCR beta chains was associated with a missense DCLRE1C variant in a later genetic analysis, and the association was replicated in an independent cohort. In an earlier analysis of some 640 of the donors, most TCR beta V segments were observed in productive rearrangements about 87% or about 30% of the time, broadly matching IMGT annotations. The only immune exposure information available for the cohort was CMV serostatus. When HLA alleles, especially DR and DQ, strongly co-occurred, attributing TCR associations to individual alleles was difficult. While some public TCRs were present in many individuals, most TCR sequences turned up only very rarely across donors. About 17 rarely observed V segments, including chromosome 9 orphons, were excluded from the earlier analysis of approximately 500 of the donors because counts were too low. The authors suggested that the approach could potentially be extended to other disease states and immunological phenotypes. In this cohort, only TCR beta chains were sequenced, and detectable features were limited by the absence of alpha or paired-chain data. Compared with equally common non-associated chains, HLA-associated TCR beta chains in a later analysis were more clonally expanded and had lower generation probabilities. In the study, approximately 160 TCR beta chains were listed as associated with cytomegalovirus. Presence/absence analyses assumed roughly uniform sequencing depth across donors, an assumption that may not hold. Three of the identified cytomegalovirus-associated TCR beta chains were confirmed in vitro to be specific for cytomegalovirus antigens. In both the original and validation cohorts, the classifier was reported to diagnose cytomegalovirus status with high specificity and sensitivity. In a later genetic analysis, fewer N-insertions in productive TCRs were reported among donors in an Asian-associated ancestry cluster than the 666-donor mean. Because some donors lacked HLA typing at each locus, the association tests relied only on the typed subset. A cluster of highly shared sequence variants was judged likely to represent a technical artifact of the sequencing pipeline. A later analysis found that TCR association rates varied across HLA loci, with DRB1 alleles showing the most associated TCRs and HLA-C alleles the fewest.

This TCR derives from a woman in her 50s in good health and CMV-seropositive. The sample was PBMCs.

The CDR3 protein: CASSPRTGGTYEQYF. Read as DNA, the sequence is TGTGCCAGCTCACCCCGGACAGGTGGGACCTACGAGCAGTACTTC. In this chain, TRBV18 is recombined with TRBJ2-7; 7 bases in between match TRBD1. The junction shows trimming of 3 bases on V and 2 bases on J, and the gene matches do not reach 7 bases of it. As encoded in the germline V gene, CDR1 is KGHSH while CDR2 is LQKENI. The CDR3 spans 15 residues, from the cysteine through the phenylalanine. The kept DNA is CDR3 alone, 45 bases in frame from the first base.